A single sample is the source of the 20 T cell receptor beta chains below, sequenced in a study of blood T cell repertoires in COVID-19. Libraries were prepared by immunoSEQ multiplex PCR; TCRdb keeps only in-frame clonotypes and omits some of them. The sample shows about 270,000 clones, 65% to 90% of them seen only once. Sequenced: peripheral blood. The receptors were gathered from a woman aged 55-69 years with active or convalescent COVID-19.

This clone has more than one count but fewer than ten. This chain joins TRBV11-2 and TRBJ2-5, with TRBD2 as a possible D gene (5 bases). The V end lost 5 bases, the J end lost 5 bases, and 12 bases lay between the germline ends. The CDR3 totals 13 residues. Germline V gives CDR1 SGHAT, CDR2 FQNNGV. CDR3 in amino acids: CASSPGPGETQYF. The DNA of the CDR3 is TGTGCCAGCAGCCCCGGCCCGGGGGAGACCCAGTACTTC.

The gene calls are TRBV14 and TRBJ2-1; tentative D call: TRBD2 (5 bases). V was shortened by 3 bases and J by 0 bases, with 9 bases between the two germline ends. Germline values: CDR1 SGHDN, CDR2 FVKESK. CDR3 length: 15 amino acids. The CDR3 bases are TGTGCCAGCAGCCACCAGCGGAGCTCCTACAATGAGCAGTTCTTC. Translating it yields CASSHQRSSYNEQFF.

The genes are TRBV6-1 and TRBJ1-3; D is unresolved. Per germline, CDR1 MNHNS and CDR2 SASEGT. The CDR3 has 14 amino acids. Trimming left V 3 bases short and J 0 bases short, with 6 bases between. This chain's CDR3 is CASSDGFSGNTIYF. CDR3 DNA: TGTGCCAGCAGTGACGGGTTCTCTGGAAACACCATATATTTT.

This clone was detected only a few times. The CDR3 DNA is TGCGCCAGCAGTGACGCCTCTAAAGGGAGCTCCTATAATTCACCCCTCCACTTT. Its translation is CASSDASKGSSYNSPLHF. The rearrangement links TRBV10-1 to TRBJ1-6, with D unresolved. CDR1 and CDR2 (germline): WNHNN, SYGVQD (reference sequence). V lost 3 bases, J lost 0 bases, and 15 bases lay in between. The CDR3 covers 18 residues.

This clone was picked up one time. The rearrangement uses TRBV19 and TRBJ1-1; no clear D gene. The CDR3 is 14 residues long. Germline V gives CDR1 LNHDA, CDR2 SQIVND (reference sequence). Between the trimmed V and J ends, which lost 1 base and 1 base, there was a span of 7 bases. CDR3 loop: CASSIAPGNTEAFF. The CDR3 nucleotides read TGTGCCAGTAGTATAGCCCCGGGGAACACTGAAGCTTTCTTT.

The V gene is TRBV7-3, the J gene TRBJ2-3; no definite D call. This CDR3 is 15 amino acids long. Germline loops: CDR1 SGHTA, CDR2 FQGTGA. The V end lost 2 bases, the J end lost 2 bases, and 11 bases lay between the germline ends. The CDR3 is CASSLVGRVTDTQYF. Written as DNA, the CDR3 is TGTGCCAGCAGCTTAGTGGGTCGGGTCACAGATACGCAGTATTTT.

The V and J genes are TRBV7-9 and TRBJ1-1; a weak D match, TRBD1 (6 bases). This CDR3 spans 14 amino acids. Germline V gene lookup returns CDR1 SEHNR and CDR2 FQNEAQ (reference sequence). Trimming stripped 5 bases from V and 5 bases from J, with 15 bases between. The CDR3 nucleotides are TGTGCCAGCAGCCGGGACAACTATGTGACTGAAGCTTTCTTT. Amino acid sequence: CASSRDNYVTEAFF.

The chain is built from TRBV10-3 and TRBJ1-1; D possibly corresponds to TRBD1 (6 bases). The germline V gene has CDR1 ENHRY and CDR2 SYGVKD. The V end lost 7 bases, the J end lost 1 base, and 19 bases lay between the germline ends. CDR3 size: 16 residues. Written as DNA, the CDR3 is TGTGCCATCATCCCAGGAAACAGGGAGGGGAACACTGAAGCTTTCTTT. Translation gives CAIIPGNREGNTEAFF.

The rearrangement joins TRBV11-2 to TRBJ2-3, with D uncertain. This CDR3 is built from 13 residues. Germline V gene data show CDR1 as SGHAT and CDR2 as FQNNGV. The germline V and J ends were trimmed by 5 bases and 6 bases, with 12 bases remaining between them. The CDR3: CASSNGLIDTQYF. The CDR3 nucleotides are TGTGCCAGCAGCAACGGTCTCATTGATACGCAGTATTTT. Using reference TRBV11-2 and TRBJ2-3 for the parts outside the CDR3, the full variable domain is EAGVAQSPRYKIIEKRQSVAFWCNPISGHATLYWYQQILGQGPKLLIQFQNNGVVDDSQLPKDRFSAERLKGVDSTLKIQPAKLEDSAVYLCASSNGLIDTQYFGPGTRLTVL.

On this clone: The identical CDR3 is also encoded by other nucleotide sequences in the sample. The rearrangement uses TRBV6-2 or TRBV6-3 and TRBJ2-3; D is unresolved. CDR3 length equals 12 residues. V was pared by 6 bases and J by 0 bases, with 4 bases between. Germline values: CDR1 MNHEY, CDR2 SVGEGT. CDR3 sequence reads: CASSLSTDTQYF. The CDR3 DNA is TGTGCCAGCAGCTTAAGCACAGATACGCAGTATTTT.

The CDR3 DNA sequence: TGTGCCAGCAGCCCCGACAGGGGGCCCACAGATACGCAGTATTTT. The encoded protein is CASSPDRGPTDTQYF. V and J are TRBV11-2 and TRBJ2-3; 10 bases align to TRBD1. The CDR3 contains 15 residues. V lost 5 bases and J lost 2; bases outside the gene matches: 4. In germline, CDR1 is SGHAT, CDR2 FQNNGV.

The chain joins TRBV29-1 to TRBJ2-3; 9 nucleotides align to TRBD1. The ends lost 7 bases at V and 1 base at J; junction bases unmatched: 9. The CDR3 contains 15 residues. Per the germline V gene, CDR1 is SQVTM and CDR2 is ANQGSEA. CDR3 amino acids: CSAVQGAGGTDTQYF. The CDR3 coding sequence is TGCAGCGCCGTACAGGGGGCAGGGGGCACAGATACGCAGTATTTT.

This sequence joins TRBV7-9 and TRBJ1-2; D gene uncertain. CDR1 is SEHNR, CDR2 FQNEAQ, per germline (reference sequence). V lost 5 bases and J 4 bases, leaving 8 bases between the germline ends. The CDR3 has 12 amino acids. The chain's CDR3 is CASSVGPYGYTF. The DNA for the CDR3 is TGTGCCAGCAGCGTCGGTCCCTATGGCTACACCTTC.

The sample holds one count of this clone. V gene TRBV7-2 combines with J gene TRBJ1-4, with TRBD1 identical over 7 bases. V dropped 3 bases and J dropped 7; count of bases not matched to a gene: 11. CDR1 and CDR2 (germline): SGHTA, FQGNSA. The CDR3 covers 16 residues. The CDR3, as DNA: TGTGCCAGCAGCTTGACGGCGGGGACAGCCACTGAAAAACTGTTTTTT. Encoded protein: CASSLTAGTATEKLFF.

The chain joins TRBV11-2 to TRBJ2-7; 8 bases line up with TRBD2. Germline-derived CDR1 and CDR2 are SGHAT and FQNNGV. CDR3 length equals 15 residues. V shed 1 base, J shed 2 bases, and the junction held 4 bases outside the gene matches. For the CDR3, the DNA is TGTGCCAGCAGCTTAGTCGGGGGGGACACCTACGAGCAGTACTTC. This encodes CASSLVGGDTYEQYF.

V is TRBV6-5 and J is TRBJ1-5, with D uncertain. Trimming removed 7 bases at V and 1 base at J, with 2 bases between. CDR3 size: 11 residues. CDR1 is MNHEY, CDR2 SVGAGI, per germline. The CDR3 DNA reads TGTGCCAGCACGAGCAATCAGCCCCAGCATTTT. Translated, it gives CASTSNQPQHF.

J is TRBJ1-5 and V is TRBV15; 7 nucleotides agree with TRBD1. The CDR3 consists of 16 residues. Unmatched junction bases numbered 3, after V lost 0 bases and J lost 1 base. The germline V gene encodes CDR1 LNHNV and CDR2 YYDKDF (reference sequence). CDR3 protein: CATSREQGWSNQPQHF. The CDR3 DNA reads as TGTGCCACCAGCAGAGAACAGGGGTGGAGCAATCAGCCCCAGCATTTT.

This clone has just one count. V usage is TRBV7-2 and J usage is TRBJ2-3; TRBD2 agrees at 12 bases. Trimming took 8 bases from V and 7 from J; bases not matched to a gene: 7. This CDR3 comprises 14 residues. Looked up from germline, CDR1 is SGHTA and CDR2 is FQGNSA. The CDR3, as DNA: TGTGCCAGCGATCGACTAGCGGGGGTGAATACGCAGTATTTT. This codes for CASDRLAGVNTQYF. The full variable domain, in which reference TRBV7-2 and TRBJ2-3 provide the parts outside the CDR3, is GAGVSQSPSNKVTEKGKDVELRCDPISGHTALYWYRQSLGQGLEFLIYFQGNSAPDKSGLPSDRFSAERTGGSVSTLTIQRTQQEDSAVYLCASDRLAGVNTQYFGPGTRLTVL.

V and J are TRBV30 and TRBJ1-5, with 9 bases fitting TRBD1. The CDR3 consists of 15 residues. In germline, CDR1 is GTSNPN, CDR2 SVGIG (reference sequence). V was clipped by 0 bases and J by 7 bases; unmatched bases: 7. In DNA, the CDR3 is TGTGCCTGGAGTGTAGGGGGACAGGGAGACCAGCCCCAGCATTTT. Translating gives CAWSVGGQGDQPQHF.

This clone was found a few times. The chain recombines TRBV18 with TRBJ2-1, with 8 bases fitting TRBD1. CDR1 and CDR2 from the germline V gene are KGHSH and LQKENI. This CDR3 is 15 amino acids long. V trimming: 0 bases; J trimming: 9 bases; junction bases outside the gene matches: 7. The CDR3 is CASSPPYETGGEQFF. CDR3 bases: TGTGCCAGCTCACCACCTTATGAAACAGGGGGTGAGCAGTTCTTC.